A single sample gave rise to the 32 T cell receptor beta chains below, sequenced in a study of cytomegalovirus exposure and HLA in healthy donors. Amplification used 60 Vbeta primers and 13 Jbeta primers. This table comes from immunoSEQ multiplex PCR, and its TCRdb copy is limited to in-frame clones, with some not included. The sample shows 210,000 or so clones, 70% to 85% of them seen only once. The specimen sequenced was PBMCs. Source of these receptors: a woman aged 55-69 years in good health and CMV-seropositive.

The chain carries TRBV28 and TRBJ1-4, with TRBD1 matching over 8 bases. CDR3 length equals 12 residues. CDR1 MDHEN and CDR2 SYDVKM come from the germline V gene. V lost 6 bases to trimming and J lost 8 bases; unmatched junction nucleotides: 2. CDR3 DNA sequence: TGTGCCAGCAGGGCAGGGGGCGAAAAACTGTTTTTT. It yields the protein CASRAGGEKLFF.

About this clone: The junction and the germline gene differ at one end; a read error may be behind it. The same CDR3 arises from other DNA sequences in this sample as well. The V gene is TRBV7-2, the J gene TRBJ2-3; TRBD1 agrees at 7 bases. The CDR3 covers 16 residues. Per germline, CDR1 SGHTA and CDR2 FQGNSA. The CDR3 sequence is CASSRTTGLGTDTQYF. The DNA of the CDR3 is TGTGCCAGCAGCCGCACGACAGGGCTCGGGACAGATACGCAGTATTTC. Using reference TRBV7-2 and TRBJ2-3 for the parts outside the CDR3, the full variable domain is GAGVSQSPSNKVTEKGKDVELRCDPISGHTALYWYRQSLGQGLEFLIYFQGNSAPDKSGLPSDRFSAERTGGSVSTLTIQRTQQEDSAVYLCASSRTTGLGTDTQYFGPGTRLTVL.

The chain has TRBV7-2 and TRBJ2-7; D call uncertain. Trimming left V 1 base short and J 2 bases short, with 6 bases between. The CDR3 has 13 amino acids. Germline assignment: CDR1 SGHTA and CDR2 FQGNSA. The chain's CDR3 is CASSLGRTYEQYF. The CDR3 DNA follows: TGTGCCAGCAGCTTAGGCAGGACCTACGAGCAGTACTTC.

CDR3 loop: CASSLFLGASYEQYF. The DNA for the CDR3 is TGTGCCAGCAGTTTGTTTCTGGGGGCAAGCTACGAGCAGTACTTC. This chain links TRBV27 with TRBJ2-7; TRBD1 might be the D (6 bases). Trimming pared 3 bases from V and 3 bases from J, leaving 15 bases between. Germline CDR1 MNHEY, CDR2 SMNVEV (reference sequence). The CDR3 is made up of 15 amino acids.

The rearrangement joins TRBV27 to TRBJ2-7; D uncertain. Germline V CDR1 and CDR2: MNHEY, SMNVEV (reference sequence). The CDR3 is 14 residues long. V was trimmed by 3 bases and J by 1 base, leaving 10 bases between them. The CDR3 DNA reads TGTGCCAGCAGTTTTGGCCCGAAATCCTACGAGCAGTACTTC. It codes for CASSFGPKSYEQYF.

This clone was observed a handful of times. The genes are TRBV29-1 and TRBJ1-5, with D hard to call. Deletions cut 4 bases from V and 4 bases from J, with 11 bases between. There are 13 residues in the CDR3. CDR1 SQVTM and CDR2 ANQGSEA come from the germline V gene. CDR3 coding DNA: TGCAGCGTTGGGAAGCAGGAAAATCAGCCCCAGCATTTT. It translates to CSVGKQENQPQHF.

The chain links TRBV6-5 to TRBJ2-3; no reliable D call. Trimming shortened V by 6 bases and J by 6 bases, and 10 bases separated the two germline ends. CDR1 MNHEY and CDR2 SVGAGI come from the germline V gene. There are 12 residues in the CDR3. The CDR3 DNA is TGTGCCAGCAGCCCACGGTCTGATACGCAGTATTTT. It translates to CASSPRSDTQYF.

This chain links TRBV4-3 with TRBJ1-3; D is uncertain. V lost 0 bases and J 1 base, leaving 13 bases between the germline ends. The CDR3 has 17 residues. CDR1 is LGHNA and CDR2 is YSLEER in the germline V gene. As DNA, the CDR3 is TGCGCCAGCAGCCAAGAAGCCCTTCGAAAGTCTGGAAACACCATATATTTT. Amino acid sequence: CASSQEALRKSGNTIYF.

This sequence joins TRBV2 and TRBJ1-2; D ambiguous. Trimming pared 3 bases from V and 8 bases from J, leaving 13 bases between. The CDR3 is made up of 13 amino acids. CDR1 is SNHLY and CDR2 is FYNNEI in the germline V gene. CDR3 DNA: TGTGCCAGCAGTGACGGGAATTTAGGAGGCTACACCTTC. Protein sequence: CASSDGNLGGYTF.

To note about this clone: A junction end diverges from the germline sequence, so it may reflect a read error. The chain joins TRBV9 to TRBJ1-2, with TRBD1 matching over 9 bases. This CDR3 spans 17 amino acids. The V gene's germline CDR1 is SGDLS and CDR2 YYNGEE. In DNA, the CDR3 is TGTGCCGGCAGCGGGGGAAGGCGGAGACAGGGGGATTTTGGCTACACCTTC. Translation gives CAGSGGRRRQGDFGYTF.

The chain employs TRBV6-1 and TRBJ1-5, with D possibly matching TRBD1 (6 bases). The CDR3 consists of 15 residues. Germline lookup yields CDR1 MNHNS and CDR2 SASEGT. Deletions cut 2 bases from V and 2 bases from J, with 10 bases between. In DNA, the CDR3 is TGTGCCAGCAGTGAACTGTGGGGGCGCAATCAGCCCCAGCATTTT. Translation: CASSELWGRNQPQHF.

This rearrangement joins TRBV27 to TRBJ1-5, with D possibly TRBD1 on 5 matching bases. Germline lookup yields CDR1 MNHEY and CDR2 SMNVEV (reference sequence). V dropped 4 bases and J dropped 3 bases, with 13 bases sitting between them. This CDR3 spans 15 amino acids. CDR3 nucleotide sequence: TGTGCCAGCAGTTGGACAAACCGTCCCAATCAGCCCCAGCATTTT. Translating gives CASSWTNRPNQPQHF.

In its sample, this clone was seen a few times. V and J are TRBV5-1 and TRBJ2-1, with TRBD2 matching over 7 bases. Germline V gives CDR1 SGHRS, CDR2 YFSETQ. V lost 3 bases to trimming and J lost 5 bases; unmatched junction nucleotides: 11. The CDR3 contains 16 residues. Here the CDR3 reads CASSSEGRGTDNEQFF. The DNA of the CDR3 is TGCGCCAGCAGCTCGGAGGGGAGGGGAACTGACAATGAGCAGTTCTTC.

The chain joins TRBV19 to TRBJ1-2; no definite D call. The V gene lost 7 bases and the J gene lost 0 bases, with 15 bases spanning the gap. The CDR3 contains 15 residues. Germline-derived CDR1 and CDR2 are LNHDA and SQIVND (reference sequence). This chain's CDR3 is CASTLLGATNYGYTF. The CDR3 DNA reads TGTGCCAGTACCCTCTTGGGAGCTACTAACTATGGCTACACCTTC. Using reference TRBV19 and TRBJ1-2 for the parts outside the CDR3, the full variable domain is DGGITQSPKYLFRKEGQNVTLSCEQNLNHDAMYWYRQDPGQGLRLIYYSQIVNDFQKGDIAEGYSVSREKKESFPLTVTSAQKNPTAFYLCASTLLGATNYGYTFGSGTRLTVV.

V is TRBV5-6 and J is TRBJ2-2, with TRBD1 matching over 7 bases. The CDR3 covers 16 residues. Germline loops: CDR1 SGHDT, CDR2 YYEEEE. The V and J ends lost 0 bases and 4 bases, in that order; junction bases with no gene match: 6. The CDR3 DNA reads TGTGCCAGCAGCTTGGGTGGGACAGCCTTCACCGGGGAGCTGTTTTTT. Protein sequence: CASSLGGTAFTGELFF.

This clone occurred once. The rearrangement joins TRBV19 to TRBJ1-3; D is possibly TRBD1 (5 bases). This CDR3 region has 18 residues. V dropped 3 bases and J dropped 0 bases, with 18 bases sitting between them. CDR1 and CDR2 (germline): LNHDA, SQIVND (reference sequence). The CDR3 protein is CASSILGTGRYSGNTIYF. The CDR3 DNA reads as TGTGCCAGTAGTATTTTGGGGACTGGCCGATACTCTGGAAACACCATATATTTT.

CDR3 in amino acids: CASSFRTGIDTQYF. CDR3 nucleotides: TGTGCCAGCAGCTTTCGGACAGGGATAGATACGCAGTATTTT. This chain connects TRBV5-8 to TRBJ2-3; 8 nucleotides match TRBD1. CDR1 and CDR2 from the germline V gene are SGHTS and YDEGEE. V dropped 2 bases and J dropped 5; count of bases not matched to a gene: 4. The CDR3 has 14 residues.

J is TRBJ1-1 and V is TRBV7-8; TRBD1 aligns across 7 bases. This CDR3 comprises 15 residues. Germline CDR1 SGHVS, CDR2 FQNEAQ. V was pared by 5 bases and J by 0 bases, with 6 bases of the junction left unmatched. The CDR3 DNA sequence: TGTGCCAGCAGCCCCAGGACAGGAGTGAACACTGAAGCTTTCTTT. It is translated as CASSPRTGVNTEAFF. Using reference TRBV7-8 and TRBJ1-1 for the parts outside the CDR3, the full variable domain is GAGVSQSPRYKVAKRGQDVALRCDPISGHVSLFWYQQALGQGPEFLTYFQNEAQLDKSGLPSDRFFAERPEGSVSTLKIQRTQQEDSAVYLCASSPRTGVNTEAFFGQGTRLTVV.

The chain joins TRBV9 to TRBJ2-1; a weak D match, TRBD1 (6 bases). The V and J ends lost 4 bases and 5 bases respectively, with 10 bases between them. From germline, CDR1 is SGDLS and CDR2 YYNGEE. The CDR3 runs to 13 residues. The CDR3 protein is CASSYRDDNEQFF. Written as DNA, the CDR3 is TGTGCCAGCAGCTACAGGGATGACAATGAGCAGTTCTTC.

This chain connects TRBV4-1 to TRBJ1-1, with 7 bases identical to TRBD1. This CDR3 is 13 amino acids long. With V trimmed by 4 bases and J by 8 bases, 7 bases remained unmatched. Germline V lookup: CDR1 MGHRA, CDR2 YSYEKL. Here the CDR3 reads CASSPRQGSEAFF. The CDR3 DNA reads TGCGCCAGCAGCCCTCGACAGGGTTCAGAAGCTTTCTTT.

The genes are TRBV4-3 and TRBJ1-2; TRBD1 agrees at 8 bases. The ends lost 4 bases at V and 6 bases at J; junction bases unmatched: 4. The CDR3 totals 13 residues. Germline V gives CDR1 LGHNA, CDR2 YSLEER. The CDR3 is CASSPQGANGYTF. CDR3 coding DNA: TGCGCCAGCAGCCCCCAGGGGGCAAATGGCTACACCTTC.

The chain links TRBV9 to TRBJ2-2, with TRBD1 matching over 7 bases. Trimming removed 1 base from V and 5 bases from J; junction bases left unmatched: 11. Germline lookup yields CDR1 SGDLS and CDR2 YYNGEE. The CDR3 extends over 17 amino acids. As DNA, the CDR3 is TGTGCCAGCAGCGTAAAATTGGACAGGTTGAGGACCGGGGAGCTGTTTTTT. It codes for CASSVKLDRLRTGELFF.

V and J are TRBV4-3 and TRBJ1-6, with D hard to call. Looked up from germline, CDR1 is LGHNA and CDR2 is YSLEER. The CDR3 consists of 18 residues. Trimming cost V 5 bases and J 0 bases, with 17 bases left between them. CDR3 loop: CASSSEVYPSSYNSPLHF. CDR3 DNA sequence: TGCGCCAGCAGCTCAGAGGTCTACCCGAGCTCCTATAATTCACCCCTCCACTTT.

The rearrangement links TRBV5-1 to TRBJ2-1; TRBD2 matches 10 bases. CDR1 is SGHRS and CDR2 is YFSETQ in the germline V gene. With 3 bases clipped from V and 8 bases from J, the junction kept 5 bases outside the gene matches. The CDR3 is 14 residues long. CDR3 in amino acids: CASSSGTSEDEQFF. The CDR3 DNA reads TGCGCCAGCAGCTCCGGGACTAGCGAGGATGAGCAGTTCTTC. The variable domain in full, with the rest retrieved from reference TRBV5-1 and TRBJ2-1, is KAGVTQTPRYLIKTRGQQVTLSCSPISGHRSVSWYQQTPGQGLQFLFEYFSETQRNKGNFPGRFSGRQFSNSRSEMNVSTLELGDSALYLCASSSGTSEDEQFFGPGTRLTVL.

This chain links TRBV2 with TRBJ2-3, with D maybe TRBD2 (6 bases). The CDR3 is made up of 14 amino acids. Germline CDR1 and CDR2: SNHLY and FYNNEI. Trimming pared 3 bases from V and 2 bases from J, leaving 9 bases between. The CDR3 DNA follows: TGTGCCAGCAGTGAGTTAGCGGCCACAGATACGCAGTATTTT. It translates to CASSELAATDTQYF.

This chain links TRBV7-9 with TRBJ2-3; 10 bases are shared with TRBD2. CDR1 and CDR2 (germline): SEHNR, FQNEAQ (reference sequence). CDR3 length: 12 amino acids. V lost 9 bases and J lost 6; bases outside the gene matches: 3. CDR3 DNA sequence: TGTGCCAGAACTAGCGGGACGGATACGCAGTATTTT. This sequence encodes CARTSGTDTQYF.

The chain has TRBV19 and TRBJ2-7, with 11 bases fitting TRBD2. V dropped 6 bases and J dropped 2; count of bases not matched to a gene: 3. Germline CDR1 LNHDA, CDR2 SQIVND (reference sequence). The length of the CDR3 is 14 residues. The CDR3 region is CASSQLAGAYEQYF. The CDR3 bases are TGTGCCAGTAGCCAACTAGCGGGGGCCTACGAGCAGTACTTC.

The chain combines TRBV28 with TRBJ2-1; 8 nucleotides line up with TRBD2. CDR3 length equals 14 residues. Trimming took 10 bases from V and 2 from J; bases not matched to a gene: 7. The germline gives CDR1 MDHEN, CDR2 SYDVKM. The CDR3 DNA follows: TGTGCCACCGTCGGGGGGGTCCCCTACAATGAGCAGTTCTTC. Translated: CATVGGVPYNEQFF.

The genes are TRBV4-3 and TRBJ1-6; possible D gene TRBD1, 6 bases. Germline V gene lookup returns CDR1 LGHNA and CDR2 YSLEER. The CDR3 contains 17 residues. V was pared by 1 base and J by 9 bases, with 19 bases between. The chain's CDR3 is CASSQAPWTQGGSPLHF. CDR3 DNA sequence: TGCGCCAGCAGCCAAGCCCCTTGGACCCAAGGGGGTTCACCCCTCCACTTT.

By frequency in the sample, this clone is medium-sized. This chain links TRBV9 with TRBJ2-7; TRBD2 matches 8 bases. Per germline, CDR1 SGDLS and CDR2 YYNGEE. The CDR3 loop spans 15 amino acids. After removal of 1 base from V and 2 bases from J, the junction contained 5 bases not matched to a gene. CDR3 coding DNA: TGTGCCAGCAGCGTATTAGCGGGGCCAACCTACGAGCAGTACTTC. Its protein is CASSVLAGPTYEQYF.

In DNA form, the CDR3 reads TGCGCCAGCAGCTTGAAACAGGGGAGACTGTACGGCTACACCTTC. This codes for CASSLKQGRLYGYTF. This rearrangement joins TRBV5-1 to TRBJ1-2; the match to TRBD1 covers 7 bases. The germline gives CDR1 SGHRS, CDR2 YFSETQ. The V gene end was trimmed by 1 base and the J gene end by 8 bases; junction bases not matched to a gene: 11. The CDR3 consists of 15 residues.

The chain combines TRBV18 with TRBJ1-1; TRBD1 matches 9 bases. CDR3 length equals 14 residues. The ends lost 0 bases at V and 13 bases at J; junction bases unmatched: 9. Per germline, CDR1 KGHSH and CDR2 LQKENI. The CDR3 region has the DNA TGTGCCAGCTCACCACCAACAGGGGGCAGTATGGTTTTCTTT. Protein product: CASSPPTGGSMVFF.